This T cell receptor beta chain derives from a study of a mutant IDH1 vaccine in newly diagnosed glioma. Background on the study: Treated patients, approximately 60% male and approximately 38% female, averaged about 40 years of age.

Generated by immunoSEQ multiplex PCR, the TCRdb table keeps only in-frame clones and is missing some. The sample includes 75,000 to 80,000 clones, 75% to 95% of them seen just once. Time point meaning: week 5, during vaccination. What each vaccine dose contained was 300 ug of mutant IDH1 20-mer peptide, accompanied by topical imiquimod. Remarks on this clone: As yet, its antigen is unknown.

The sample was PBMCs, taken from a glioma patient whose treatment included an IDH1 peptide vaccine. This TCR was sampled from a woman between 50 and 59 years old with glioma.

The DNA for the CDR3 is TGTGCCAGTAGGGGGAATTCACCCCTCCACTTT. Translated: CASRGNSPLHF. This chain uses TRBV6-1 with TRBJ1-6, with D tentatively TRBD1 (6 bases). Germline V gene sequence: CDR1 MNHNS, CDR2 SASEGT. Trimming pared 9 bases from V and 7 bases from J, leaving 7 bases between. The CDR3 spans 11 residues.